This T cell receptor (beta chain) comes out of a study of T cell changes during pregnancy in multiple sclerosis. The assay was immunoSEQ multiplex PCR, and TCRdb's table has in-frame clones only and misses some. The sample includes roughly 50,000 clones, approximately 92% seen only once; the top ten take around 0.25%. This CDR3 is 12 amino acids long. CDR1 is SGDLS, CDR2 YYNGEE, per germline. Between the trimmed V and J ends, which lost 0 bases and 6 bases, there was a span of 4 bases. The TCR was taken from a female donor with multiple sclerosis, enrolled in a pregnancy study. The sequencing used CD4+ T cells from peripheral blood mononuclear cells, collected in the third trimester of pregnancy. The chain uses TRBV9 and TRBJ2-1; D is uncertain. CDR3 sequence reads: CASSVGVNEQFF. The CDR3 DNA reads TGTGCCAGCAGCGTAGGAGTCAATGAGCAGTTCTTC.